The 16 T cell receptor beta chains below were found in one sample sequenced in a study of blood T cells in healthy people across ages. The use of a sample-barcoded 5' primer and a J-beta primer mix characterized a second PCR of roughly 6 to 12 cycles. TCRdb reanalysed the 5' RACE reads using MiXCR and keeps one entry per CDR3 protein. Of approximately 800,000 distinct CDR3 sequences in the sample, less than 60% were seen once. Sequencing was performed on blood. The receptors come from a man older than 75 in good health.

The chain employs TRBV24-1 and TRBJ2-1, with D uncertain. Germline V gene data show CDR1 as KGHDR and CDR2 as SFDVKD. There are 12 residues in the CDR3. With 1 base removed from V and 7 bases from J, the gap between germline ends came to 4 bases. The CDR3 bases are TGTGCCACCAGTGATTTAGGAAATGAGCAGTTCTTC. The encoded protein is CATSDLGNEQFF.

The V and J genes are TRBV7-7 and TRBJ2-3; D not resolved. Germline V gives CDR1 SSHAT, CDR2 FNYEAQ (reference sequence). V lost 5 bases to trimming and J lost 2 bases, with 14 bases between them. This CDR3 has 15 residues. Written as DNA, the CDR3 is TGTGCCAGCAGCCGGTCGGCAGACCCCACAGATACGCAGTATTTT. Its translation: CASSRSADPTDTQYF.

This clonotype appeared a single time. This sequence joins TRBV4-2 and TRBJ1-4; 9 nucleotides line up with TRBD1. V shed 0 bases and J 8 bases; nucleotides not matched to a gene: 10. Germline CDR1 LGHNA, CDR2 YNFKEQ. The CDR3 loop spans 17 amino acids. As DNA, the CDR3 is TGTGCCAGCAGCCAAGATTGGGACAGGGAGGTCGGCGAAAAACTGTTTTTT. The encoded protein is CASSQDWDREVGEKLFF.

The chain is built from TRBV2 and TRBJ2-1; TRBD1 agrees at 10 bases. This CDR3 has 13 amino acids. The V segment lost 6 bases and the J segment 9 bases; nucleotides outside the gene matches: 5. The germline V gene encodes CDR1 SNHLY and CDR2 FYNNEI. The CDR3 is CASRGTGASEQFF. Written as DNA, the CDR3 is TGTGCCAGCAGGGGGACAGGGGCGAGTGAGCAGTTCTTC.

The rearrangement links TRBV4-1 to TRBJ2-3; 8 nucleotides match TRBD1. CDR1 is MGHRA, CDR2 YSYEKL, per germline. The ends lost 2 bases at V and 2 bases at J; junction bases unmatched: 9. The CDR3 is 17 amino acids. CDR3 in DNA: TGCGCCAGCAGCCAATACCTGGGGGACAGGTCCACAGATACGCAGTATTTT. Translated: CASSQYLGDRSTDTQYF.

This clonotype turned up a few times. The rearrangement uses TRBV29-1 and TRBJ1-2, with 8 positions matching TRBD1. The CDR3 has 12 residues. The V gene end was trimmed by 4 bases and the J gene end by 4 bases; junction bases not matched to a gene: 2. The germline CDR1 and CDR2 sequences are SQVTM and ANQGSEA. The CDR3 nucleotides are TGCAGCGTTGGGGACAGGTCCTATGGCTACACCTTC. This sequence encodes CSVGDRSYGYTF.

This clonotype was observed a few times. The V gene is TRBV5-1, the J gene TRBJ2-1; D remains ambiguous. V was shortened by 4 bases and J by 2 bases, with 13 bases between the two germline ends. This CDR3 is built from 15 residues. Germline V lookup: CDR1 SGHRS, CDR2 YFSETQ. The DNA for the CDR3 is TGCGCCAGCAGCACCCGACCTGCCACCTACAATGAGCAGTTCTTC. This encodes CASSTRPATYNEQFF.

This clonotype was detected only a few times. This rearrangement joins TRBV7-9 to TRBJ1-2, with a weak D call TRBD1 (6 bases). Trimming took 3 bases from V and 8 from J, leaving 10 bases between them. The CDR3 is 12 amino acids. Per germline, CDR1 SEHNR and CDR2 FQNEAQ (reference sequence). CDR3 sequence: CASSLDSRGYTF. The DNA of the CDR3 is TGTGCCAGCAGCTTGGACAGCAGGGGCTACACCTTC.

This chain joins TRBV12-3 or TRBV12-4 and TRBJ1-1; D remains ambiguous. This CDR3 comprises 14 residues. Trimming removed 6 bases at V and 1 base at J, with 12 bases between. The CDR3 loop reads CASSRASRNTEAFF. The DNA for the CDR3 is TGTGCCAGCAGCCGAGCGTCCCGGAACACTGAAGCTTTCTTT.

This sequence joins TRBV6-6 and TRBJ2-1; D is perhaps TRBD1 or TRBD2 (5 bases each). The CDR3 loop spans 14 amino acids. The V end lost 6 bases, the J end lost 4 bases, and 13 bases lay between the germline ends. CDR1 and CDR2 from the germline V gene are MNHNY and SVGAGI (reference sequence). The CDR3 DNA is TGTGCCAGCAGCAAGGGGACGGCGTACAATGAGCAGTTCTTC. Amino acid sequence: CASSKGTAYNEQFF.

This clonotype was detected a few times. The rearrangement links TRBV5-1 to TRBJ1-4, with unresolved D. CDR1 SGHRS and CDR2 YFSETQ come from the germline V gene. Between the trimmed V and J ends, which lost 4 bases and 7 bases, there was a span of 14 bases. The CDR3 consists of 14 residues. The DNA of the CDR3 is TGCGCCAGCAGCACGGGGAGGGTCTCTGAAAAACTGTTTTTT. Protein: CASSTGRVSEKLFF. Full variable domain (outside the CDR3, taken from reference TRBV5-1 and TRBJ1-4): KAGVTQTPRYLIKTRGQQVTLSCSPISGHRSVSWYQQTPGQGLQFLFEYFSETQRNKGNFPGRFSGRQFSNSRSEMNVSTLELGDSALYLCASSTGRVSEKLFFGSGTQLSVL.

Only a few counts were recorded for this clonotype. The chain uses TRBV19 and TRBJ2-1, with 8 nucleotides matching TRBD2. V shed 3 bases, J shed 4 bases, and the junction held 8 bases outside the gene matches. CDR3 length: 16 amino acids. The germline gives CDR1 LNHDA, CDR2 SQIVND (reference sequence). The DNA for the CDR3 is TGTGCCAGTAGTATTATCGGGAGGGCCGGGTACAATGAGCAGTTCTTC. Translation: CASSIIGRAGYNEQFF.

This clonotype was observed a few times. The chain combines TRBV5-1 with TRBJ2-1; TRBD2 matches 7 bases. Near its end, the DNA agrees better with TRBJ2-7, so the J call may be wrong. The CDR3 loop spans 17 amino acids. Per germline, CDR1 SGHRS and CDR2 YFSETQ. CDR3 sequence reads: CASSLELGEGPYNEQYF. The CDR3 bases are TGCGCCAGCAGCTTGGAATTGGGGGAGGGCCCCTACAATGAGCAGTACTTC.

This chain connects TRBV20-1 to TRBJ2-2; D is tentatively TRBD1 or TRBD2 (6 bases each). This CDR3 comprises 15 residues. The germline V gene encodes CDR1 DFQATT and CDR2 SNEGSKA (reference sequence). V lost 2 bases and J lost 2, with 12 bases in between. CDR3 amino acids: CSARLGGLNTGELFF. Written as DNA, the CDR3 is TGCAGTGCTAGATTAGGGGGGCTTAACACCGGGGAGCTGTTTTTT.

This chain links TRBV15 with TRBJ2-4; 8 bases map to TRBD1. The J call may be in error: the DNA end matches TRBJ2-7 better. This CDR3 comprises 15 residues. Germline V gene sequence: CDR1 LNHNV, CDR2 YYDKDF (reference sequence). DNA for the CDR3: TGTGCCACCAGGGAGGTCCAGGGGGCGGCCTACGAGCAGTACTTC. Residues: CATREVQGAAYEQYF.

As to this clonotype: A read error may explain this, as a much larger clone is one base away. V is TRBV29-1 and J is TRBJ2-3, with D unresolved. The V end was cut by 4 bases, the J end by 0 bases, with 14 bases between. Germline V CDR1 and CDR2: SQVTM, ANQGSEA. The CDR3 runs 15 residues. The CDR3 spells CSVALPGSSTDTQYF. As DNA, the CDR3 is TGCAGCGTTGCTCTCCCCGGGTCAAGCACAGATACGCAGTATTTT.